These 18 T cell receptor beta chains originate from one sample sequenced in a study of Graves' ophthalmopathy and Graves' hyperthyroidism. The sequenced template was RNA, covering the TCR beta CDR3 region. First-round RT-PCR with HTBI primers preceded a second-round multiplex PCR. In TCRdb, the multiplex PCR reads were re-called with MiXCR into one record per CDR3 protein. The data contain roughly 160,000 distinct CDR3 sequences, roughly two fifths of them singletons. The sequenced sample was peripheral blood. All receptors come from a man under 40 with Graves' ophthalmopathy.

The CDR3 loop reads CASTRGLDSYEQYF. The DNA of the CDR3 is TGTGCCAGCACCCGGGGACTAGATTCCTACGAGCAGTACTTC. The V call is TRBV6-9, the J call TRBJ2-7; TRBD2 matches 8 bases. The CDR3 consists of 14 residues. After removal of 7 bases from V and 1 base from J, the junction contained 6 bases not matched to a gene. Germline lookup yields CDR1 MNHGY and CDR2 SVAAGI.

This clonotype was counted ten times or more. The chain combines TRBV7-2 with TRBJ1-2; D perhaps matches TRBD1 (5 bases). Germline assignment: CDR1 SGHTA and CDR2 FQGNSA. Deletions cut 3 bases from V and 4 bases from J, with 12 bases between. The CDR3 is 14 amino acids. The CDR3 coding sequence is TGTGCCAGCAGCTTGACCGGGACTTCCTATGGCTACACCTTC. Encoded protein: CASSLTGTSYGYTF.

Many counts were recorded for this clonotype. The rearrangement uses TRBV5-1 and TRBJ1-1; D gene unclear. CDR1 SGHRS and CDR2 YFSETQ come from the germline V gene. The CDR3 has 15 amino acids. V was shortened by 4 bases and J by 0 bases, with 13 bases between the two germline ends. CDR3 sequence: CASSIYGNMNTEAFF. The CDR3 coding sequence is TGCGCCAGCAGCATCTACGGCAACATGAACACTGAAGCTTTCTTT.

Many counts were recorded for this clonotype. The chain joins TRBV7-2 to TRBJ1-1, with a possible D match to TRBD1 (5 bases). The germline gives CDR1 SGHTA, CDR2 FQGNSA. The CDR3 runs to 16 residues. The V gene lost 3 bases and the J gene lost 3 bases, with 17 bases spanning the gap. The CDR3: CASSFRRATGDTEAFF. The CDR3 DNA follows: TGTGCCAGCAGCTTCCGGCGGGCCACAGGAGACACTGAAGCTTTCTTT.

Here the CDR3 reads CASSPVSGRAYEQYF. The CDR3 region has the DNA TGTGCCAGCAGCCCCGTAAGCGGGAGGGCCTACGAGCAGTACTTC. The gene calls are TRBV6-1 and TRBJ2-7, with 10 bases that match TRBD2. Germline trimming cut 6 bases from V and 2 bases from J; bases unmatched to any gene: 7. This CDR3 has 15 residues. Per germline, CDR1 MNHNS and CDR2 SASEGT.

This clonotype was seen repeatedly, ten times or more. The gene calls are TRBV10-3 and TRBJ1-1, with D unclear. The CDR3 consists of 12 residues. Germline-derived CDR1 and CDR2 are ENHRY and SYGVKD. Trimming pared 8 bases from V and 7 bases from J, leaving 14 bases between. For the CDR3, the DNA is TGTGCCATCGGGCAGGTTGCGAATGAAGCTTTCTTT. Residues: CAIGQVANEAFF.

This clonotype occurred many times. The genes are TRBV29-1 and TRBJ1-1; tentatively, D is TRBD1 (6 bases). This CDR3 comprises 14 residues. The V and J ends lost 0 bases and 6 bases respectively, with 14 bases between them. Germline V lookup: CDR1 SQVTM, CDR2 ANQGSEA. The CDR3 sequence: CSVEEVQGSAEAFF. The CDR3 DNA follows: TGCAGCGTTGAAGAGGTACAGGGATCGGCTGAAGCTTTCTTT.

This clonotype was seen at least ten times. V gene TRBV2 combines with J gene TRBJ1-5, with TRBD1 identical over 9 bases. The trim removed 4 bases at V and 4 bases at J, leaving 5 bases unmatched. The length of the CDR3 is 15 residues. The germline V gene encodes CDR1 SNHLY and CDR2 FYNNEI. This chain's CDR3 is CASSGDRAGNQPQHF. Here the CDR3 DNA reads TGTGCCAGCAGTGGGGACAGGGCAGGAAATCAGCCCCAGCATTTT. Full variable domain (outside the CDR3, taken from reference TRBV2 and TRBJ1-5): EPEVTQTPSHQVTQMGQEVILRCVPISNHLYFYWYRQILGQKVEFLVSFYNNEISEKSEIFDDQFSVERPDGSNFTLKIRSTKLEDSAMYFCASSGDRAGNQPQHFGDGTRLSIL.

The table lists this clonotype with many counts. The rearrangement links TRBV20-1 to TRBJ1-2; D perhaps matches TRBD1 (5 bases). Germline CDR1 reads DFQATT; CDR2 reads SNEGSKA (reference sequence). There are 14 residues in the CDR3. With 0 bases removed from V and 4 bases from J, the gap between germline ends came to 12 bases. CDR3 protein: CSARDLEGSYGYTF. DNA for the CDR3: TGCAGTGCTAGAGACCTGGAGGGGTCCTATGGCTACACCTTC.

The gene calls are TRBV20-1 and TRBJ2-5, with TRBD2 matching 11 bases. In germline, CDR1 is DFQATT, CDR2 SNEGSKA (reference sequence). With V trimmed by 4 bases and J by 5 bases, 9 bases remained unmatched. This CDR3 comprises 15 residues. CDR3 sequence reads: CSATDTSGSGETQYF. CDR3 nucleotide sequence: TGCAGTGCTACCGATACTAGCGGGAGTGGCGAGACCCAGTACTTC.

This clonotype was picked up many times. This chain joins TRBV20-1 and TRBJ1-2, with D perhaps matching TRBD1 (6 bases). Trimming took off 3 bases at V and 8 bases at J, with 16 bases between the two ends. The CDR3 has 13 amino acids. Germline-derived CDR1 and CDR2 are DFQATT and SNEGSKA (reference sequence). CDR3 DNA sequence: TGCAGTGCTAGCGGGGGCGCAGGCCGGGGCTACACCTTC. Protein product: CSASGGAGRGYTF.

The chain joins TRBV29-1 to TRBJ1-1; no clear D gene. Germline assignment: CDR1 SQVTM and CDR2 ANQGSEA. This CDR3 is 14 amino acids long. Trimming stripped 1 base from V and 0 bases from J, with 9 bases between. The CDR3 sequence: CSVEVPAMNTEAFF. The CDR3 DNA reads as TGCAGCGTTGAAGTACCAGCCATGAACACTGAAGCTTTCTTT.

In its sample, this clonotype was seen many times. CDR3 protein: CASSQGTGGTEAFF. The CDR3 DNA follows: TGCGCCAGCAGCCAAGGGACTGGAGGGACTGAAGCTTTCTTT. The genes are TRBV5-1 and TRBJ1-1; TRBD1 might be the D (5 bases). Trimming left V 4 bases short and J 5 bases short, with 15 bases between. Germline V lookup: CDR1 SGHRS, CDR2 YFSETQ. This CDR3 is built from 14 residues.

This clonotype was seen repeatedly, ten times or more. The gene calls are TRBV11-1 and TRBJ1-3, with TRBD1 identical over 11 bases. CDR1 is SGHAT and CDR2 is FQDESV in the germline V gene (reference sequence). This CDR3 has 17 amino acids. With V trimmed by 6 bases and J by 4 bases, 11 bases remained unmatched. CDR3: CASSSPDRGRSGNTIYF. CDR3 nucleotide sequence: TGTGCCAGCAGTTCCCCGGACAGGGGGCGATCAGGAAACACCATATATTTT.

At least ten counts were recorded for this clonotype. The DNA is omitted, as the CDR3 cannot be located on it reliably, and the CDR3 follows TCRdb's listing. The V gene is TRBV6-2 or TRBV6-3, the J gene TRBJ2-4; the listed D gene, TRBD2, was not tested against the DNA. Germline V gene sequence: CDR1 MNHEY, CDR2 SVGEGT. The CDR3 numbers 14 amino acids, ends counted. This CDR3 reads CASRHWGSGAPLYF.

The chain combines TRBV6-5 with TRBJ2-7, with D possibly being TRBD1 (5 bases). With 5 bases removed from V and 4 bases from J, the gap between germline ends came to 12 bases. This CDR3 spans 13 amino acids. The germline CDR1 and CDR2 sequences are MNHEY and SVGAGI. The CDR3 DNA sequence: TGTGCCAGCAGTACTACAGGAGAATACGAGCAGTACTTC. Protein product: CASSTTGEYEQYF.

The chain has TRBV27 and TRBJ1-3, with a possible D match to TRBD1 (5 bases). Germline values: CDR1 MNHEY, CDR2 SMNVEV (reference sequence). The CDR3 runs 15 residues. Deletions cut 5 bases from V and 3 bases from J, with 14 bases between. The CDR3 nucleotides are TGTGCCAGCAGTGGAGGGACTAATCATGGAAACACCATATATTTT. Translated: CASSGGTNHGNTIYF.

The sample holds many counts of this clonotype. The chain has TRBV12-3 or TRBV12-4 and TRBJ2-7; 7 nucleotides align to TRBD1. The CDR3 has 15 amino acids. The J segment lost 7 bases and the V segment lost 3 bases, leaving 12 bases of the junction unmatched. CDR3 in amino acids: CASSLGTGALSEQYF. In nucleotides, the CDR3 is TGTGCCAGCAGTTTGGGAACAGGGGCCCTCTCGGAGCAGTACTTC.